This T cell receptor beta chain was captured by sequencing in a study of regulatory T cells in long-lasting Graves disease (dated by TCRdb to the early 2020s). Looking at the study overall: Antithyroid drugs had been taken for less than 3 months by newly diagnosed Graves' disease patients. Peripheral blood TCR sequencing and RNA sequencing compared persistent Graves' disease patients with newly diagnosed Graves' disease patients. The study was registered as a clinical trial and conducted in China. A total of roughly 33 samples were covered by TCR sequencing, comprising 13 persistent and 20 newly diagnosed Graves' disease patients. The paper's findings and limits, for the study overall: Sequencing and analysis were restricted to the TCR beta chain. Preferential use of TRBV28, TRBJ1-2 and TRBJ2-5 was observed in persistent disease, whereas TRBV20-1 and TRBJ2-1 were favored in newly diagnosed disease. Compared with newly diagnosed patients, persistent Graves' disease patients had lower TCR Shannon entropy and fewer highly expanded clones, which suggests clonal expansion. A larger number of public clonotypes was shared among persistent patients (around 2,700) than among newly diagnosed patients (around 870). The study examined only peripheral blood because the primary lesion, thyroid tissue, could not be accessed. The small sample size was acknowledged by the authors as a limitation that may reduce accuracy.

Germline trimming amounts to 3 bases on V and 8 bases on J, with 4 as the count of junction bases outside the gene matches. The CDR3 sequence holds 15 residues, the cysteine and phenylalanine included. The entry retains the CDR3 DNA only, 45 bases that are in frame from base 1. Based on the germline V gene, the CDR1 and CDR2 sequences are SGHAT and FQNNGV. Notes on this clonotype: Its antigen is unknown. No much larger clonotype is one base removed from it; base qualities were not supplied.

Libraries were constructed by multiplex PCR. The sequencer was an Illumina HiSeq 4000. CDR3 regions were amplified by Arm-PCR with iRepertoire HTBI primers to construct TCR beta libraries. Before sequencing, the PCR products went through gel purification. For the original study's pipeline: Across samples, 60 to 70 TRBV and 13 to 15 TRBJ segments were identified and used for gene usage analysis of CDR3 amino acid clonotypes. COPE and FqMerger were used to merge the filtered high-quality paired reads into contigs. BLAST was used to align contigs to the IMGT TRBV, TRBD and TRBJ reference genes, and CDR3 was defined following IMGT. Highly expanded clones were defined as clonotypes with a frequency above 0.1%. Shannon entropy was used to measure repertoire diversity, and the Gini coefficient was used to measure V-J evenness. Clonotypes shared by more than one individual were considered public. TCRdb reanalyzed the raw reads on its own, using fastp at Q25 for trimming and MiXCR for clone calling, and kept in-frame beta chains. Rows matching on CDR3 protein sequence are summarized as one entry with the most common DNA and genes. The V and J calls, along with clone size, are taken from TCRdb and not from the paper's own processing. For this sample there are 400,000 to 450,000 distinct CDR3 sequences; about a sixth appear just once. Around 10% of the sample goes to the ten largest clones.

In the paper's terms, the time point label means: newly diagnosed GD, antithyroid drugs for less than 3 months. For both TCR sequencing and RNA sequencing, RNA was extracted from PBMCs using TRIzol. Graves' disease was diagnosed according to American Thyroid Association guidelines. Recruitment of patients was carried out at an endocrinology department in Xi'an, China. Each patient gave about 10 milliliters of peripheral blood, collected in an EDTA anticoagulant tube. Ficoll Paque Plus density gradient separation was used to isolate PBMCs, and no further T cell sorting was performed. An Agilent 2100 Bioanalyzer and agarose gel were used to check RNA quality, while a NanoDrop 2000 measured RNA concentration. The same sample was also used in a study of T cells in Graves' hyperthyroidism and ophthalmopathy. The second source states: A patient counted as having stable Graves' hyperthyroidism if no progression to ophthalmopathy occurred over 18 months of follow-up. The hyperthyroidism patients were between 18 and 65 years old and newly diagnosed, with a disease duration of less than 2 months. Exclusion was applied to patients with uncontrolled infections, other autoimmune diseases, pregnancy or lactation. Diagnoses were established on the basis of clinical symptoms, serum thyroxine and TRAb, thyroid ultrasound, and orbital computed tomography. The first round of RT-PCR for the TCR CDR3 was performed with the HTBI primer set and the Qiagen OneStep RT-PCR kit. Most expanded thyroid clonotypes (frequency above 0.001) were also detected in blood, a finding suggesting that blood repertoires may reflect thyroid immune responses. In cross-validation, a model built on a 13 V-J signature told ophthalmopathy apart from stable hyperthyroidism with just under 90% sensitivity and roughly 81% specificity, and in testing the same model reached 80%/75%. In validation, the model predicted progression to ophthalmopathy a median of about 6.8 months before onset, with roughly 70% sensitivity and nearly 75% specificity. TCR V-J signatures able to tell the groups apart were searched for in a discovery cohort of 90 to 100 patients, of whom fewer than 45 had Graves' ophthalmopathy and around 58 had stable Graves' hyperthyroidism. Whether ophthalmopathy could be predicted prospectively was tested in an independent validation cohort made up of fewer than 20 hyperthyroidism patients plus 17 patients who later progressed to ophthalmopathy. The 100 discovery patients were randomly divided into training and test sets at a 7:3 ratio. In about 6 Graves' hyperthyroidism patients, the study also compared T-cell repertoires from thyroid tissue with T-cell repertoires from blood. After blood sampling, hyperthyroidism patients were treated with methimazole at a starting dose of 30 mg daily, and ophthalmopathy patients were treated with high-dose intravenous methylprednisolone. A second multiplex PCR round built the libraries, followed by size selection and purification. Libraries were sequenced paired-end with 100 bp reads on an Illumina HiSeq2000. Raw data were processed with SOAPnuke, discarding reads with adapters, uncalled bases, mean Phred below 15, or no exact constant-primer or identifier match. High-quality paired reads were merged using COPE v1.2.5, and each unique nucleotide sequence was defined as a clonotype. Clonotypes were aligned to IMGT TRBV, TRBD and TRBJ reference segments using MiTCR v1.1. The analysis was restricted to V-J combinations with a frequency above 0.0001, which together covered over 99% of the repertoires. A TCS score was defined as the ratio between F50 (clonal expansion) and ExV (chaos), using BLOSUM62-based TCRdist between CDR3 peptides within each V-J. Welch's t-statistics and random forest reduced 500 to 550 V-J features to 13, which were used in a naive Bayes classifier (R e1071). No statistical method was used to fix the sample size in advance, and group allocation was not hidden from the investigators. According to the paper, TCR Vbeta CDR3 sequencing was carried out on 135 peripheral blood samples, which came from under 50 ophthalmopathy, roughly 75 hyperthyroidism and some 17 progressor patients.

The clonotype comes from a woman younger than 45 with Graves disease. Donor details come from another sample of the same person, matched by shared clones. The chain couples TRBV11-2 to TRBJ2-1, with 13 junctional bases fitting TRBD2. Here the sequenced sample was peripheral blood mononuclear cells (PBMCs), taken at new diagnosis, from a patient treated with antithyroid drugs. Here is the DNA: TGTGCCAGCAGCTTCCGGACTAGCGGGAGCGATGAGCAGTTCTTC. It codes for CASSFRTSGSDEQFF.